These 10 T cell receptor beta chains originate from one sample sequenced in a study of cytomegalovirus exposure and HLA in healthy donors. Use of 60 Vbeta and 13 Jbeta primers characterized the PCR. Sequencing used immunoSEQ multiplex PCR; TCRdb keeps in-frame clones, though not all of them. The top ten clones hold about 2% of a sample with about 150,000 clones, about 80% of them seen once. Sequences were obtained from PBMCs. The receptors stem from a man aged 30 to 45 in good health and CMV-seronegative.

J is TRBJ1-2 and V is TRBV19, with D possibly TRBD1 on 6 matching bases. Germline V gene sequence: CDR1 LNHDA, CDR2 SQIVND (reference sequence). The CDR3 runs to 15 residues. V dropped 1 base and J dropped 3 bases, with 12 bases sitting between them. CDR3 protein: CASSIVPGDDYGYTF. DNA for the CDR3: TGTGCCAGTAGTATAGTCCCAGGGGATGACTATGGCTACACCTTC.

The J gene is TRBJ2-7, the V gene TRBV9, with D perhaps TRBD2 (5 bases). Germline V gives CDR1 SGDLS, CDR2 YYNGEE. The CDR3 is 12 amino acids. Trimming removed 2 bases from V and 7 bases from J, with 10 bases in between. Written as DNA, the CDR3 is TGTGCCAGCAGCGTGGGTGGGGAGGAGCAGTACTTC. It is translated as CASSVGGEEQYF.

This chain links TRBV7-9 with TRBJ2-7; D possibly corresponds to TRBD1 (6 bases). From germline, CDR1 is SEHNR and CDR2 FQNEAQ (reference sequence). CDR3 length equals 14 residues. Deletions cut 7 bases from V and 2 bases from J, with 15 bases between. CDR3 region: CASNTGTSTYEQYF. The DNA for the CDR3 is TGTGCCAGCAATACCGGGACATCAACCTACGAGCAGTACTTC.

The chain recombines TRBV6-1 with TRBJ2-1, with D possibly being TRBD2 (6 bases). Germline CDR1 is MNHNS and CDR2 is SASEGT. The CDR3 runs 13 residues. The V and J ends lost 10 bases and 1 base respectively, with 11 bases between them. The CDR3 nucleotides are TGTGCCACCCGGGACTCTTCCTACAATGAGCAGTTCTTC. Translation gives CATRDSSYNEQFF.

The rearrangement links TRBV6-5 to TRBJ1-5; the match to TRBD1 covers 9 bases. V was clipped by 0 bases and J by 2 bases; unmatched bases: 2. The CDR3 sequence is 16 residues long. In germline, CDR1 is MNHEY, CDR2 SVGAGI. The CDR3 here is CASSYSRDRGNQPQHF. The CDR3 nucleotides are TGTGCCAGCAGTTACTCCAGGGACAGGGGCAATCAGCCCCAGCATTTT.

This chain joins TRBV5-1 and TRBJ2-7; D is ambiguous. The V and J ends lost 4 bases and 0 bases respectively, with 17 bases between them. CDR3 length equals 16 residues. Germline lookup yields CDR1 SGHRS and CDR2 YFSETQ. The CDR3 here is CASSLAGGGSSYEQYF. Written as DNA, the CDR3 is TGCGCCAGCAGCCTTGCCGGTGGCGGTAGCTCCTACGAGCAGTACTTC.

V and J are TRBV6-1 and TRBJ1-2; no firm D call. Trimming removed 8 bases at V and 4 bases at J, with 8 bases between. CDR3 length: 11 amino acids. CDR1 is MNHNS, CDR2 SASEGT, per germline. The CDR3 region is CASGNSYGYTF. The CDR3 nucleotides are TGTGCCAGCGGCAACAGCTATGGCTACACCTTC.

V and J are TRBV11-2 and TRBJ2-2, with a tentative D call TRBD2 (5 bases). Trimming pared 4 bases from V and 5 bases from J, leaving 8 bases between. Germline lookup yields CDR1 SGHAT and CDR2 FQNNGV. CDR3 length: 13 residues. CDR3: CASSSDYTGELFF. CDR3 bases: TGTGCCAGCAGCTCCGACTATACCGGGGAGCTGTTTTTT.

The chain is built from TRBV27 and TRBJ1-2; D perhaps matches TRBD1 (6 bases). This CDR3 spans 13 amino acids. Germline-derived CDR1 and CDR2 are MNHEY and SMNVEV (reference sequence). Trimming left V 6 bases short and J 0 bases short, with 8 bases between. CDR3 sequence: CASRRTANYGYTF. The CDR3 region has the DNA TGTGCCAGCAGGCGGACAGCTAACTATGGCTACACCTTC.

The chain combines TRBV5-1 with TRBJ2-5, with TRBD1 identical over 7 bases. J lost 5 bases, V lost 4 bases, and 8 bases had no gene match. This CDR3 region has 14 residues. Germline V CDR1 and CDR2: SGHRS, YFSETQ. The CDR3 sequence is CASSMTGSGETQYF. CDR3 bases: TGCGCCAGCAGCATGACAGGGTCGGGGGAGACCCAGTACTTC.